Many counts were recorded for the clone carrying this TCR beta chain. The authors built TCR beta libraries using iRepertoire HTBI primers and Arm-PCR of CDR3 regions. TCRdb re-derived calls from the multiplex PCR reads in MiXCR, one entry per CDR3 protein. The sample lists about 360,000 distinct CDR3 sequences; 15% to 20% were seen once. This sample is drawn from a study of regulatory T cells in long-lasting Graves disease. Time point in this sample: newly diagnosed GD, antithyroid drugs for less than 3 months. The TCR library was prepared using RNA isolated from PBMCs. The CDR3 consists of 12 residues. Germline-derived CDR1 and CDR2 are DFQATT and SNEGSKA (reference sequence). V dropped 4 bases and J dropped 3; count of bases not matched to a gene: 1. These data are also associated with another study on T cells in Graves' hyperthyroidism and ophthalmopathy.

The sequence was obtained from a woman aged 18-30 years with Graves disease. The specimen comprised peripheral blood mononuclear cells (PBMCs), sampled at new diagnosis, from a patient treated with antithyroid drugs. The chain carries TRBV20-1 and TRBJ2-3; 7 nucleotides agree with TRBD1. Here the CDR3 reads CSANRGTDTQYF. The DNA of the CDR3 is TGCAGTGCTAACAGGGGAACAGATACGCAGTATTTT.